This TCR beta chain comes out of a study of long-term antiretroviral therapy in people with HIV. Across the whole study: By about a decade, the earliest samples predate the 2015 immediate-ART recommendation. Findings and limits, study-wide: Compared with controls, HIV repertoires showed narrower CDR3 length ranges. Clones showing expansion before ART dominated the repertoire at all time points.

The CDR3 runs to 11 residues. The V and J ends lost 0 bases and 6 bases respectively, with 6 bases between them. The germline V gene has CDR1 GTSNPN and CDR2 SVGIG (reference sequence). Turning to this clone: Its antigen remains unidentified. This CDR3 is also generated by other DNA sequences in the sample.

The assay, immunoSEQ v3.0, was run at survey level. The repertoire was sequenced with immunoSEQ multiplex PCR; TCRdb's copy has only in-frame clones and lacks some. The table lists some 20,000 clones, about 87% of them singletons. All donors provided no fewer than one pre-ART and no fewer than two post-ART PBMC samples. The receptor comes from a man aged 18 to 35 with HIV. The V and J genes are TRBV30 and TRBJ2-7; no reliable D call. Sequencing was performed on unsorted PBMCs, taken 2.1 years after starting antiretroviral therapy. CDR3 loop: CAWSVSSEQYF. For the CDR3, the DNA is TGTGCCTGGAGTGTTTCTAGCGAGCAGTACTTC. Looking up the rest from reference TRBV30 and TRBJ2-7 gives the full variable domain: SQTIHQWPATLVQPVGSPLSLECTVEGTSNPNLYWYRQAAGRGLQLLFYSVGIGQISSEVPQNLSASRPQDRQFILSSKKLLLSDSGFYLCAWSVSSEQYFGPGTRLTVT.